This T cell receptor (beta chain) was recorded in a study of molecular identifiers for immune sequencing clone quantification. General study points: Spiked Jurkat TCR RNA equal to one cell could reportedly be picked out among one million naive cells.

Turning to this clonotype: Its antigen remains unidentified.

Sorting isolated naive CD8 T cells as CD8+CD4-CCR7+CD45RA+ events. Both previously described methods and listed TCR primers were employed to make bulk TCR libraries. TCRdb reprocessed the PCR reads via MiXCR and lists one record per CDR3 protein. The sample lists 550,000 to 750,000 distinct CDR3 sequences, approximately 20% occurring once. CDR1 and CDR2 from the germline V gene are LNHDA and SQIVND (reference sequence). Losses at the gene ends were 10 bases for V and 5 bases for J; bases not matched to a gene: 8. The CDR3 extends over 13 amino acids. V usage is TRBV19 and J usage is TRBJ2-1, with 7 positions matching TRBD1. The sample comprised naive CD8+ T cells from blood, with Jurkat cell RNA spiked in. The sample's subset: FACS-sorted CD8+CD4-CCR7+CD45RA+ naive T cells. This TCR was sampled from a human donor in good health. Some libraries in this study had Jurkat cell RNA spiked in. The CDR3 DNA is TGTGCCACGGACAGGACCCCGAACAATGAGCAGTTCTTC. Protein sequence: CATDRTPNNEQFF.